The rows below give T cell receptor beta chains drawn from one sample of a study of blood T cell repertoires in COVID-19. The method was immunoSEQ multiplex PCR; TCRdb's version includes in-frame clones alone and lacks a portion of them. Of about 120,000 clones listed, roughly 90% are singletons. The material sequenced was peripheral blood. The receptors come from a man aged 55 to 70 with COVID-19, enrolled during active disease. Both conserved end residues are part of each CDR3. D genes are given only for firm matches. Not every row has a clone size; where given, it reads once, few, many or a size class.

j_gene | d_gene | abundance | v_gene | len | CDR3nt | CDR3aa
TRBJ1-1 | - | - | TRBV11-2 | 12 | TGTGCCAGCAGCTTATGGCCCCATGAAGCTTTCTTT | CASSLWPHEAFF
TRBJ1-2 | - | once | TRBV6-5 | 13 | TGTGCCAGCAGTTACTCGAGAGGGATCGGCTACACCTTC | CASSYSRGIGYTF
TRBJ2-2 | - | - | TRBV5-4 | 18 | TGTGCCAGCAGCCCGGGACTCGGGGAGGTGATAAACACCGGGGAGCTGTTTTTT | CASSPGLGEVINTGELFF
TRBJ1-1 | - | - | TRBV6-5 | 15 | TGTGCCAGCAGTCCGAACAGGGATTCAAACACTGAAGCTTTCTTT | CASSPNRDSNTEAFF
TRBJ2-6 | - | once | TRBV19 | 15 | TGTGCCAGTAGTAAGGGGCCCTCTGGGGCCAACGTCCTGACTTTC | CASSKGPSGANVLTF
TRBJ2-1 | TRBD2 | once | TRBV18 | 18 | TGTGCCAGCTCACCCGACAGTGGCGGGAGATTGTCCTACAATGAGCAGTTCTTC | CASSPDSGGRLSYNEQFF
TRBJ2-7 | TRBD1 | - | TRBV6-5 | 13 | TGTGCCAGCAGGACAGGGGGGCGATACGAGCAGTACTTC | CASRTGGRYEQYF
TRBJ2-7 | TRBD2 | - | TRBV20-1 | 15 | TGCAGTGCTAGTTTGGGACTAGCGGGAGGTAGCGAGCAGTACTTC | CSASLGLAGGSEQYF
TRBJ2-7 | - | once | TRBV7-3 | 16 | TGTGCCAGCAGCTTAACGGGGGGACTCGGGGAGCACGAGCAGTACTTC | CASSLTGGLGEHEQYF
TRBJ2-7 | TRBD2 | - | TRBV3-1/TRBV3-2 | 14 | TGTGCCAGCAGCCAAGTGTTTAGCGGGTACGAGCAGTACTTC | CASSQVFSGYEQYF
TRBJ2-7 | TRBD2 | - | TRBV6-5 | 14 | TGTGCCAGCAGCGGGACTAGCGGGTGGAAGGAGCAGTACTTC | CASSGTSGWKEQYF
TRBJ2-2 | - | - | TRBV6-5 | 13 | TGTGCCAGTGACAGCACGAACACCGGGGAGCTGTTTTTT | CASDSTNTGELFF
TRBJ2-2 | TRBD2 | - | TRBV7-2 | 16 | TGTGCCAGCAGCTTAGTCGCGGGGGCGAACACCGGGGAGCTGTTTTTT | CASSLVAGANTGELFF